What follows describes a single T cell receptor (beta chain). Its antigen remains unknown. Reared together, all three twin pairs probably met the same infectious agents and vaccines. TCRdb fed the 5' RACE reads into MiXCR, producing one record per CDR3 protein. The sample has roughly 340,000 distinct CDR3 sequences; over 25% are singletons. This sample was taken from a study of identical twins' blood T cells. Across the whole study: Around 50 million reads covered about 6 alpha-chain and about 6 beta-chain libraries. General study findings and limits: Abundant TCRbeta CDR3s overlapped more between twins than with unrelated donors. Shared CDR3 clonotype counts between two donors mainly tracked the product of their cloneset sizes, twins included.

The germline V gene encodes CDR1 GTSNPN and CDR2 SVGIG (reference sequence). Deletions cut 4 bases from V and 0 bases from J, with 7 bases between. This CDR3 region has 14 residues. The sequence was collected from a woman aged 18 to 50 in good health. The chain recombines TRBV30 with TRBJ1-6, with TRBD1 as a possible D gene (5 bases). Sequenced sample: PBMCs. The CDR3 nucleotides are TGTGCCTGGACAGGGAGCTCCTATAATTCACCCCTCCACTTT. Translated, it gives CAWTGSSYNSPLHF.